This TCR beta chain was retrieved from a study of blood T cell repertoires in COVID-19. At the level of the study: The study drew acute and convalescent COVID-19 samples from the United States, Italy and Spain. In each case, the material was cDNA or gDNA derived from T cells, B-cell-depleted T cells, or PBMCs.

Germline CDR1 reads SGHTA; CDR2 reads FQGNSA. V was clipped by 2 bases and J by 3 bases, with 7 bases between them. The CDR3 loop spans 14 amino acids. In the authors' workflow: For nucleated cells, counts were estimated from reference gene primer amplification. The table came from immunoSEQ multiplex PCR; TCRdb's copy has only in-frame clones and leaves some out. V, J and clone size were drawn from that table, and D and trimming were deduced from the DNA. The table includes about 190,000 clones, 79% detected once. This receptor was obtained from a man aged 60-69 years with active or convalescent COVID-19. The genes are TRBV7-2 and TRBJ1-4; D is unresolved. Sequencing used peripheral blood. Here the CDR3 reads CASSLLGSNEKLFF. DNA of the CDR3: TGTGCCAGCAGCTTACTCGGTTCTAATGAAAAACTGTTTTTT.